The following is a T cell receptor (beta chain) sequence with its context. The repertoire was sequenced with immunoSEQ multiplex PCR; TCRdb's copy has only in-frame clones and lacks some. The table records over 85,000 clones, 94% of them present only once. These data originate in a study of technical replicates of blood from a few donors. The V end was cut by 0 bases, the J end by 8 bases, with 17 bases between. The V gene's germline CDR1 is MGHRA and CDR2 YSYEKL. The CDR3 has 16 amino acids. The source is a human donor in good health. Sequenced: T cells isolated from PBMCs. The chain carries TRBV4-1 and TRBJ2-1, with D unclear. The CDR3 DNA sequence: TGCGCCAGCAGCCAAGATAGCCGAACGAGGATGTATGAGCAGTTCTTC. Its protein product is CASSQDSRTRMYEQFF.